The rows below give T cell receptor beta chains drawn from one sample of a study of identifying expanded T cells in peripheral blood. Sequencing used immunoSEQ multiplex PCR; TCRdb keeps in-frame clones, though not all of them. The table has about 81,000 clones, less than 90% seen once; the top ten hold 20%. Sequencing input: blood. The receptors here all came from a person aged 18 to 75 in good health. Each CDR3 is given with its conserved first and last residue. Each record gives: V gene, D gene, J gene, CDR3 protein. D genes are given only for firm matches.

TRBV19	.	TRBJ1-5	CASGPSSQPQHF
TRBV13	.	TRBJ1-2	CASSTSSGDPNYGYTF
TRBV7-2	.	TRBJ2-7	CASSFSYEQYF
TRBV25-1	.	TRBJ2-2	CASSEGMGNTGELFF
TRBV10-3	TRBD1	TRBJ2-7	CATLWAGGNEQYF
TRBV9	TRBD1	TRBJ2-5	CASSVGSRQGIQETQYF
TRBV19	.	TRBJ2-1	CASSIVLGGPYNEQFF
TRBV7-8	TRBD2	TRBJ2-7	CASSPSLREGPYEQYF
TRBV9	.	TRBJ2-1	CASSPRTATYNEQFF
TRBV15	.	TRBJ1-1	CATSRGGGPAGNTEAFF
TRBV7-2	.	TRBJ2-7	CASSLRGPPGEQYF
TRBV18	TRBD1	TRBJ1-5	CASSPQAGGDGQPQHF
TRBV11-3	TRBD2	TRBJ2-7	CASSHGEAGGHYEQYF
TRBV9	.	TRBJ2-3	CASSVESTQYF
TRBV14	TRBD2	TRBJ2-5	CASSRRLAGGSGETQYF
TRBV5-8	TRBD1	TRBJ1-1	CASRTDRATEAFF
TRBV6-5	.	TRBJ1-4	CASSPLGELGEKLFF
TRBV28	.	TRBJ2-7	CASSLTSGTTRNEQYF
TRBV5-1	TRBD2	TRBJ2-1	CASRSSGTYNEQFF
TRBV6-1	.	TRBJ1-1	CASKPRNTEAFF
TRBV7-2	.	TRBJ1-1	CASSPVTGGTEAFF
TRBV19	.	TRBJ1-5	CASSILVGRGDNQPQHF
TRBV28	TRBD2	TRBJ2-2	CASSSPGTSGRYTGELFF
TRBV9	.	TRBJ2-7	CASSVGSTGYEQYF
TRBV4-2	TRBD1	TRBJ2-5	CASSQPGQEETQYF
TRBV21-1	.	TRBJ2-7	CASSKGGTGYSYEQYF
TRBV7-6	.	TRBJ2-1	CASSSGQTSYNEQFF
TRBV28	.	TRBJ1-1	CASRPQGRTEAFF
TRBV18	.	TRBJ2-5	CASSPPGRETQYF
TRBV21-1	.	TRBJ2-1	CASSKGRENEQFF
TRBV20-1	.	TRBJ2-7	CSARDAPEQYF
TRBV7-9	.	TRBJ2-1	CASSLVWDEQFF
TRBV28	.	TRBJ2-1	CASSLSDGRHYEQFF
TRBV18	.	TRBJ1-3	CASSPMGAGNTIYF
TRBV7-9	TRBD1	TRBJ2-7	CASRPGQAPYEQYF
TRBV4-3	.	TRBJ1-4	CASSHYIFRVVIGFEKLFF
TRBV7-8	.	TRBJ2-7	CASSFTVAAYEQYF
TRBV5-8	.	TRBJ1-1	CASSPSPANTEAFF
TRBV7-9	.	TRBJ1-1	CASSSDVRDTEAFF
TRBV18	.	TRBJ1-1	CASSPPSGGAAEAFF
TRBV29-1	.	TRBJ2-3	CSSGEAGDTQYF
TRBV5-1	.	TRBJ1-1	CASILDTGNTEAFF
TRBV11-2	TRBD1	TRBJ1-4	CASSLTGKLETNEKLFF